Below, one TCR beta chain is given with its context. The record originates from a study of technical replicates of blood from several donors. Germline assignment: CDR1 SGHTA and CDR2 FQGTGA. The CDR3 spans 14 residues. V dropped 6 bases and J dropped 5 bases, with 15 bases sitting between them. The assay was immunoSEQ multiplex PCR, and TCRdb's table has in-frame clones only and misses some. This sample carries about 76,000 clones, 65% to 90% of them seen once, and the ten largest clones take 4.5% to 6%. Material: PBMCs. The receptor was isolated from a human donor in good health. Some clones in this sample may be carry-over from other donors' samples. The genes are TRBV7-3 and TRBJ2-3, with a possible D match to TRBD1 (5 bases). Here the CDR3 reads CASRRGRNEDTQYF. CDR3 in DNA: TGTGCCAGCAGAAGGGGCAGAAATGAAGATACGCAGTATTTT.